This record covers a single T cell receptor (beta chain). Its antigen is as yet unknown. This entry belongs to a study of radiation and T cells in renal cell carcinoma. For the study at large: Nephrectomy followed 15 Gy stereotactic body radiation by 4 weeks.

CDR3 length: 13 residues. CDR1 and CDR2 (germline): LNHNV, YYDKDF (reference sequence). V dropped 3 bases and J dropped 4 bases, with 9 bases sitting between them. The study, taken as a whole, reports: Top tumor clonotypes rose in blood 2 weeks post-radiation, then contracted. Baseline intratumoral clonotype presence is unknown without pretreatment biopsies.

Some clones are missing from TCRdb's copy, which holds only in-frame ones; the method was immunoSEQ multiplex PCR. The sample carries 130,000 to 150,000 clones, 70% to 90% recorded once. The sample's time point: baseline pretreatment blood. Treatment noted: 15 Gy SBRT to primary tumor, nephrectomy 4 weeks later. Radiation-treated patients gave blood at baseline, week 2 and week 4. The source material was blood, sampled from a patient whose treatment included radiotherapy and nephrectomy. The chain recombines TRBV15 with TRBJ1-2; D is ambiguous. The receptor was derived from a woman aged 45-60 years with renal cell carcinoma. The CDR3 loop reads CATSRDHRYGYTF. The CDR3 coding sequence is TGTGCCACCAGCAGGGACCATCGCTATGGCTACACCTTC.